This T cell receptor beta chain was captured in a study of blood T cell repertoires in COVID-19. The germline gives CDR1 MNHNY, CDR2 SVGAGI (reference sequence). Trimming removed 5 bases from V and 1 base from J; junction bases left unmatched: 5. This CDR3 has 17 residues. Generated by immunoSEQ multiplex PCR, the TCRdb table keeps only in-frame clones and is missing some. The sample contains about 220,000 clones, 80% to 85% of which appear only once. The chain links TRBV6-6 to TRBJ2-2; 12 bases align to TRBD2. The receptor's source is a woman aged 40-49 years who had recovered from COVID-19. The sequencing sample was made of PBMCs or T cells enriched from blood (not recorded which). The CDR3 region has the DNA TGTGCCAGCAGTCGGGGACTAGCGGGCGGGAACACCGGGGAGCTGTTTTTT. This codes for CASSRGLAGGNTGELFF.